Below are 30 T cell receptor beta chains sequenced from a single sample in a study of control samples from healthy donors and cancer patients. Here immunoSEQ multiplex PCR was the method, and the copy in TCRdb shows in-frame clones only, minus some. The sample yields around 140,000 clones, roughly 92% seen once. The material sequenced was blood. Receptor source: a man aged 40-49 years in good health.

DNA of the CDR3: TGCGCCAGCAGCTCTCGAGTAGGGAATAATGAAAAACTGTTTTTT. Its protein product is CASSSRVGNNEKLFF. The genes are TRBV5-1 and TRBJ1-4, with unresolved D. Looked up from germline, CDR1 is SGHRS and CDR2 is YFSETQ. V was clipped by 3 bases and J by 4 bases, with 13 bases between them. This CDR3 spans 15 amino acids.

This sequence joins TRBV11-2 and TRBJ1-4; D is unresolved. CDR3 size: 15 residues. CDR1 and CDR2 (germline): SGHAT, FQNNGV. The V end was cut by 3 bases, the J end by 0 bases, with 8 bases between. The CDR3 DNA reads TGTGCCAGCAGCTTTAGACGGACAACTAATGAAAAACTGTTTTTT. Encoded protein: CASSFRRTTNEKLFF.

The gene calls are TRBV6-4 and TRBJ2-1, with 9 bases aligning to TRBD1. Germline CDR1 reads MRHNA; CDR2 reads SNTAGT. CDR3 length equals 15 residues. The V segment lost 6 bases and the J segment 6 bases; nucleotides outside the gene matches: 9. CDR3 sequence: CASRNRDRDVNEQFF. In nucleotides, the CDR3 is TGTGCCAGCAGGAACCGGGACAGGGACGTCAATGAGCAGTTCTTC.

V and J are TRBV12-5 and TRBJ2-5, with D perhaps TRBD1 or TRBD2 (5 bases each). Per germline, CDR1 LGHNT and CDR2 FRNRAP. Trimming left V 2 bases short and J 1 base short, with 14 bases between. The CDR3 runs to 16 residues. CDR3 residues: CASGLFPGRRQETQYF. CDR3 nucleotides: TGTGCTAGTGGTTTGTTTCCGGGACGGCGCCAAGAGACCCAGTACTTC.

This chain connects TRBV7-9 to TRBJ2-5; the D gene is possibly TRBD2 (5 bases). V was pared by 1 base and J by 0 bases, with 6 bases between. The CDR3 is 14 residues long. CDR1 is SEHNR, CDR2 FQNEAQ, per germline (reference sequence). The CDR3 reads CASSLGEYQETQYF. The CDR3 DNA reads as TGTGCCAGCAGCTTAGGGGAGTACCAAGAGACCCAGTACTTC.

This chain uses TRBV29-1 with TRBJ2-1, with 10 positions matching TRBD1. CDR3 length: 12 residues. Germline V gives CDR1 SQVTM, CDR2 ANQGSEA. The trim removed 5 bases at V and 8 bases at J, leaving 3 bases unmatched. This CDR3 is CSVRDRGDEQFF. For the CDR3, the DNA is TGCAGCGTTAGGGACAGGGGTGATGAGCAGTTCTTC.

This clone was recorded only once. This chain uses TRBV5-6 with TRBJ2-3; 12 nucleotides match TRBD1. The CDR3 extends over 18 amino acids. In germline, CDR1 is SGHDT, CDR2 YYEEEE. With 0 bases clipped from V and 0 bases from J, the junction kept 5 bases outside the gene matches. Here the CDR3 DNA reads TGTGCCAGCAGCTTGGGGGTGGGACAGGGGGCCAGCACAGATACGCAGTATTTT. Protein: CASSLGVGQGASTDTQYF. The full variable domain, with the rest looked up from reference TRBV5-6 and TRBJ2-3, is DAGVTQSPTHLIKTRGQQVTLRCSPKSGHDTVSWYQQALGQGPQFIFQYYEEEERQRGNFPDRFSGHQFPNYSSELNVNALLLGDSALYLCASSLGVGQGASTDTQYFGPGTRLTVL.

In the case of this clone: This sample also contains other DNA sequences that code for the same CDR3. J is TRBJ2-3 and V is TRBV6-1, with 14 bases that match TRBD2. The trim removed 3 bases at V and 4 bases at J, leaving 0 bases unmatched. This CDR3 comprises 15 residues. The germline V gene encodes CDR1 MNHNS and CDR2 SASEGT. CDR3 sequence (DNA): TGTGCCAGCAGTGAGACTAGCGGGGGGGCAGATACGCAGTATTTT. Amino acid sequence: CASSETSGGADTQYF.

About this clone itself: The same CDR3 arises from other DNA sequences in this sample as well. The genes are TRBV7-9 and TRBJ1-5, with D unclear. The CDR3 consists of 13 residues. V lost 1 base and J 5 bases, leaving 6 bases between the germline ends. Germline CDR1 is SEHNR and CDR2 is FQNEAQ (reference sequence). CDR3 region: CASSLGADQPQHF. The CDR3 region has the DNA TGTGCCAGCAGCTTAGGAGCAGATCAGCCCCAGCATTTT.

Only one count was recorded for this clone. V usage is TRBV3-1 (or the pseudogene TRBV3-2) and J usage is TRBJ2-7; D not certain. V shed 1 base and J shed 2 bases, with 12 bases lying between them. CDR1 is LGHDT and CDR2 is YNNKEL in the germline V gene (reference sequence). The CDR3 totals 15 residues. CDR3 amino acids: CASSQGFPRPYEQYF. CDR3 DNA: TGTGCCAGCAGCCAAGGTTTCCCTCGGCCCTACGAGCAGTACTTC.

The rearrangement uses TRBV30 and TRBJ2-7, with TRBD2 identical over 7 bases. Germline CDR1 is GTSNPN and CDR2 is SVGIG (reference sequence). The CDR3 is made up of 12 amino acids. V shed 4 bases and J 2 bases; nucleotides not matched to a gene: 2. Here the CDR3 DNA reads TGTGCCTGGAATGCGGGGGCCTACGAGCAGTACTTC. It translates to CAWNAGAYEQYF.

This chain joins TRBV5-6 and TRBJ2-1; D gene uncertain. This CDR3 has 12 amino acids. The ends were cut back, 1 base at V and 10 bases at J, with 9 bases in the middle. Germline values: CDR1 SGHDT, CDR2 YYEEEE. This chain's CDR3 is CASSLWVGEQFF. DNA of the CDR3: TGTGCCAGCAGCTTGTGGGTCGGCGAGCAGTTCTTC.

The CDR3 coding sequence is TGTGCCAGCAGCTTGGCCATCCAGGGGGCAAAAGGGGACACCGGGGAGCTGTTTTTT. Residues: CASSLAIQGAKGDTGELFF. The V and J genes are TRBV5-6 and TRBJ2-2; 8 bases match TRBD1. Germline V gene sequence: CDR1 SGHDT, CDR2 YYEEEE. The CDR3 spans 19 residues. J was trimmed by 3 bases and V by 0 bases; bases with no gene match: 13. The variable domain in full, completed from reference TRBV5-6 and TRBJ2-2, reads DAGVTQSPTHLIKTRGQQVTLRCSPKSGHDTVSWYQQALGQGPQFIFQYYEEEERQRGNFPDRFSGHQFPNYSSELNVNALLLGDSALYLCASSLAIQGAKGDTGELFFGEGSRLTVL.

The J gene is TRBJ1-1, the V gene TRBV6-6; perhaps TRBD1 as D (6 bases). Trimming left V 6 bases short and J 1 base short, with 9 bases between. There are 13 residues in the CDR3. The V gene's germline CDR1 is MNHNY and CDR2 SVGAGI (reference sequence). CDR3 residues: CASSRGQNTEAFF. CDR3 DNA sequence: TGTGCCAGCAGCCGGGGACAGAACACTGAAGCTTTCTTT.

The V and J genes are TRBV7-2 and TRBJ2-5, with D possibly TRBD1 on 6 matching bases. V was cut by 7 bases and J by 5 bases, with 20 bases left in between. Germline loops: CDR1 SGHTA, CDR2 FQGNSA. The CDR3 loop spans 15 amino acids. CDR3: CASTIAPGAGETQYF. CDR3 in DNA: TGTGCCAGCACCATTGCCCCAGGGGCAGGGGAGACCCAGTACTTC. The full variable domain, in which reference TRBV7-2 and TRBJ2-5 provide the parts outside the CDR3, is GAGVSQSPSNKVTEKGKDVELRCDPISGHTALYWYRQSLGQGLEFLIYFQGNSAPDKSGLPSDRFSAERTGGSVSTLTIQRTQQEDSAVYLCASTIAPGAGETQYFGPGTRLLVL.

The chain uses TRBV18 and TRBJ1-2; D remains ambiguous. The CDR3 totals 13 residues. The V end was cut by 3 bases, the J end by 8 bases, with 13 bases between. Per germline, CDR1 KGHSH and CDR2 LQKENI. The CDR3 region has the DNA TGTGCCAGCTCACCCCCCGAGGTTATGGGCTACACCTTC. Encoded protein: CASSPPEVMGYTF.

This chain uses TRBV16 with TRBJ1-4, with D possibly being TRBD1 (5 bases). The V gene lost 0 bases and the J gene lost 7 bases, with 21 bases spanning the gap. The CDR3 covers 18 residues. CDR1 and CDR2 (germline): KGHSY, FQNENV. This CDR3 is CASSQSIPVRGVSEKLFF. CDR3 sequence (DNA): TGTGCCAGCAGCCAATCAATCCCCGTACGGGGCGTTAGTGAAAAACTGTTTTTT. Filled out from reference TRBV16 and TRBJ1-4, the complete variable domain reads GEEVAQTPKHLVRGEGQKAKLYCAPIKGHSYVFWYQQVLKNEFKFLISFQNENVFDETGMPKERFSAKCLPNSPCSLEIQATKLEDSAVYFCASSQSIPVRGVSEKLFFGSGTQLSVL.

The chain is built from TRBV12-5 and TRBJ1-1, with D unclear. V lost 7 bases and J 4 bases, leaving 13 bases between the germline ends. The CDR3 spans 13 residues. Per the germline V gene, CDR1 is LGHNT and CDR2 is FRNRAP. The CDR3 coding sequence is TGTGCTAGTGCCAAGCCAACCTCCACTGAAGCTTTCTTT. This encodes CASAKPTSTEAFF.

The rearrangement joins TRBV2 to TRBJ1-1, with D uncertain. Germline CDR1 and CDR2: SNHLY and FYNNEI. CDR3 length equals 13 residues. CDR3 coding DNA: TGTGCTTTAAAACCCAATTTTGGCACTGAAGCTTTCTTT. Translating it yields CALKPNFGTEAFF. Using reference TRBV2 and TRBJ1-1 for the parts outside the CDR3, the full variable domain is EPEVTQTPSHQVTQMGQEVILRCVPISNHLYFYWYRQILGQKVEFLVSFYNNEISEKSEIFDDQFSVERPDGSNFTLKIRSTKLEDSAMYFCALKPNFGTEAFFGQGTRLTVV.

V usage is TRBV13 and J usage is TRBJ1-1; D may be TRBD1 (6 bases). The length of the CDR3 is 16 residues. V was trimmed by 2 bases and J by 1 base, leaving 14 bases between them. Germline-derived CDR1 and CDR2 are PRHDT and FYEKMQ (reference sequence). The CDR3 nucleotides are TGTGCCAGCAGCTTAATCAGGGGCGGGACGAACACTGAAGCTTTCTTT. Protein sequence: CASSLIRGGTNTEAFF.

The chain combines TRBV7-2 with TRBJ1-2, with D unclear. With 5 bases removed from V and 8 bases from J, the gap between germline ends came to 15 bases. CDR3 length: 13 residues. The V gene's germline CDR1 is SGHTA and CDR2 FQGNSA. The CDR3 nucleotides are TGTGCCAGCAGCGACGGACCTTCTCGAGGCTACACCTTC. It encodes CASSDGPSRGYTF.

This rearrangement joins TRBV6-7 to TRBJ1-5; D is uncertain. TRBV6-7 is placed among ORFs of uncertain function. V was cut by 3 bases and J by 6 bases, with 18 bases left in between. The CDR3 runs to 16 residues. CDR3 DNA: TGTGCCAGCAGTTATATCCTGGGCCTAGGGAGTCAGCCCCAGCATTTT. Encoded protein: CASSYILGLGSQPQHF.

This clone appeared a single time. This chain joins TRBV5-5 and TRBJ1-1, with D perhaps TRBD1 (5 bases). Trimming removed 7 bases from V and 3 bases from J, with 19 bases in between. The CDR3 runs 15 residues. Germline CDR1 SGHKS, CDR2 YYEKEE (reference sequence). The chain's CDR3 is CASSLGPTRDTEAFF. The CDR3 DNA is TGTGCCAGCTCGCTCGGGCCAACCAGGGACACTGAAGCTTTCTTT. The complete variable domain, with remaining parts taken from reference TRBV5-5 and TRBJ1-1, reads DAGVTQSPTHLIKTRGQQVTLRCSPISGHKSVSWYQQVLGQGPQFIFQYYEKEERGRGNFPDRFSARQFPNYSSELNVNALLLGDSALYLCASSLGPTRDTEAFFGQGTRLTVV.

Of note for this clone: Its ends do not fully match the called genes, so a read error is possible. The V and J genes are TRBV28 and TRBJ1-2; D is perhaps TRBD1 (5 bases). Germline V gene data show CDR1 as MDHEN and CDR2 as SYDVKM. The CDR3 is 13 amino acids. The CDR3 protein is CASNQPKLTGAWF. The CDR3 DNA reads as TGTGCCAGCAACCAACCGAAACTCACAGGAGCTTGGTTC.

This clone was detected once. This chain connects TRBV3-1 (or the pseudogene TRBV3-2) to TRBJ1-1, with 8 bases lining up with TRBD1. This CDR3 contains 14 residues. Germline CDR1 is LGHDT and CDR2 is YNNKEL (reference sequence). V gave up 4 bases and J gave up 1 base; unmatched junction bases: 2. CDR3 DNA sequence: TGTGCCAGCAGCCTCAGGGGGCCGAACACTGAAGCTTTCTTT. Translating it yields CASSLRGPNTEAFF.

The chain has TRBV2 and TRBJ2-7, with a tentative D call TRBD1 (6 bases). Per the germline V gene, CDR1 is SNHLY and CDR2 is FYNNEI. V lost 3 bases and J lost 3, with 15 bases in between. The CDR3 length is 15 residues. The CDR3 DNA is TGTGCCAGCAGTGATGCGAGGGACATCCGCTACGAGCAGTACTTC. This gives the protein CASSDARDIRYEQYF. Drawing the rest from reference TRBV2 and TRBJ2-7, the complete variable domain is EPEVTQTPSHQVTQMGQEVILRCVPISNHLYFYWYRQILGQKVEFLVSFYNNEISEKSEIFDDQFSVERPDGSNFTLKIRSTKLEDSAMYFCASSDARDIRYEQYFGPGTRLTVT.

The chain couples TRBV5-1 to TRBJ1-5; tentatively, D is TRBD1 (6 bases). This CDR3 is 15 amino acids long. Germline V gives CDR1 SGHRS, CDR2 YFSETQ. With 4 bases removed from V and 0 bases from J, the gap between germline ends came to 11 bases. DNA of the CDR3: TGCGCCAGCAGCCGAACAGGGAATAGCAATCAGCCCCAGCATTTT. Encoded protein: CASSRTGNSNQPQHF.

The chain has TRBV27 and TRBJ1-5; D might be TRBD1 (5 bases). The CDR3 loop spans 14 amino acids. Germline CDR1 and CDR2: MNHEY and SMNVEV (reference sequence). With 1 base removed from V and 6 bases from J, the gap between germline ends came to 10 bases. In DNA, the CDR3 is TGTGCCAGCAGTTTATTGGGGGGGGGTCAGCCCCAGCATTTT. Protein product: CASSLLGGGQPQHF.

CDR3 region: CASRRDQYEQYF. The CDR3 DNA reads as TGTGCCAGCAGAAGGGACCAATACGAGCAGTACTTC. The V gene is TRBV6-5, the J gene TRBJ2-7, with D perhaps given as TRBD1 or TRBD2 (5 bases each). This CDR3 is built from 12 residues. V lost 6 bases, J lost 4 bases, and 10 bases lay in between. Germline V gives CDR1 MNHEY, CDR2 SVGAGI.

This clone has just one count. J is TRBJ1-4 and V is TRBV24-1; the D gene is possibly TRBD1 (5 bases). V dropped 4 bases and J dropped 5 bases, with 13 bases sitting between them. CDR1 and CDR2 (germline): KGHDR, SFDVKD. The CDR3 has 15 amino acids. The CDR3 coding sequence is TGTGCCACCAGTGAGGCAGGGACGCGGAATGAAAAACTGTTTTTT. It translates to CATSEAGTRNEKLFF.